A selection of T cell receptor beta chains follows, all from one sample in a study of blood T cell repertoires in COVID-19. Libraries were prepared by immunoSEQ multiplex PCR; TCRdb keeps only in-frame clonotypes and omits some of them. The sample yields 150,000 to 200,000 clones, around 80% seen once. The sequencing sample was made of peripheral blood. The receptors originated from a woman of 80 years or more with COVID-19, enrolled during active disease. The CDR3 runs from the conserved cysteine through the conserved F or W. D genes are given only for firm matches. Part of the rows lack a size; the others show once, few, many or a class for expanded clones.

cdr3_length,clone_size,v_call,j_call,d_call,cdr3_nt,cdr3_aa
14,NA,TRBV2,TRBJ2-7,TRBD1,TGTGCCAGCAGTTGGACAGGGCCTCGATACGAGCAGTACTTC,CASSWTGPRYEQYF
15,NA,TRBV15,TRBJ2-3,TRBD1,TGTGCCACCAGCAGATGGGGGACAGGGGAAGATACGCAGTATTTT,CATSRWGTGEDTQYF
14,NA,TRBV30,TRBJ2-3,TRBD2,TGTGCCTGGAGCAAGACTAGCGGCACAGATACGCAGTATTTT,CAWSKTSGTDTQYF
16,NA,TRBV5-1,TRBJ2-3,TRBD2,TGCGCCAGCAGCTTGATAGCGGGGGGGAGCACAGATACGCAGTATTTT,CASSLIAGGSTDTQYF
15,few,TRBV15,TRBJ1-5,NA,TGTGCCACCAGCAGAGCAGGGGACCGGGTTTGGCCCCAGCATTTT,CATSRAGDRVWPQHF
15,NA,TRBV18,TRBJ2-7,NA,TGTGCCAGCTCAGCAGCAGGGGGACTTAACTACGAGCAGTACTTC,CASSAAGGLNYEQYF
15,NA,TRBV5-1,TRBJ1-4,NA,TGCGCCAGCAGCGCGGGGGCGTCAGGGGCTGAAAAACTGTTTTTT,CASSAGASGAEKLFF
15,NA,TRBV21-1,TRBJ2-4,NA,TGTGCCAGCAGATCTCCGGGGTTAGCCAAAAACATTCAGTACTTC,CASRSPGLAKNIQYF
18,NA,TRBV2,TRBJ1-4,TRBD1,TGTGCCAGCAGTGAAGCGTATATACAGGGGCCAGATAATGAAAAACTGTTTTTT,CASSEAYIQGPDNEKLFF
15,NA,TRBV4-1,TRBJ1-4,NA,TGCGCCAGCAGCCAAGATCCCCAGGGATGGAAGGAACTGTTTTTT,CASSQDPQGWKELFF
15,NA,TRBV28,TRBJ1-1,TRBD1,TGTGCCAGCAGTTTCAGGACAGGCCTTCCCACTGAAGCTTTCTTT,CASSFRTGLPTEAFF
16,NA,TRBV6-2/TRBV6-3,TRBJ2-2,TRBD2,TGTGCCAGCAGCCTCGGGACTAGCGGATACACCGGGGAGCTGTTTTTT,CASSLGTSGYTGELFF
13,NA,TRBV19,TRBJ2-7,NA,TGTGCCAGTAGTATGGCAGGGTATAACGAGCAGTACTTC,CASSMAGYNEQYF
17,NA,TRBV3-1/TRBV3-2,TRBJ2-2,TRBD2,TGTGCCAGCAGCCAACCTGGACTAGCGGGGGGCCCCGGGGAGCTGTTTTTT,CASSQPGLAGGPGELFF
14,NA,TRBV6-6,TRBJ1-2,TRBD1,TGTGCCAGCAGTTCCCCACAGGGGGCTGTTGGCTACACCTTC,CASSSPQGAVGYTF
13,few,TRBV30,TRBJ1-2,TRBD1,TGTGCCTGGAGCCAGACAGGGCTGGGAGGCTACACCTTC,CAWSQTGLGGYTF
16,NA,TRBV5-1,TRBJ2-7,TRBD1,TGCGCCAGCAGCAGGACAGGGACAGGGAGCTCCTACGAGCAGTACTTC,CASSRTGTGSSYEQYF
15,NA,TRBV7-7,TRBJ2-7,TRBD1,TGTGCTAGCAGCTCCCAGACAGGGGTTGGGGTCGAGCAGTACTTC,CASSSQTGVGVEQYF
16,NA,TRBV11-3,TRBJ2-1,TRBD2,TGTGCCAGCAGCTTATACCCTAGCGGGAATGGGGTGGAGCAGTTCTTC,CASSLYPSGNGVEQFF
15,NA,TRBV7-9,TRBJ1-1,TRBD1,TGTGCCAGCAGCTTAGGAGGCAGGGGGGACACTGAAGCTTTCTTT,CASSLGGRGDTEAFF
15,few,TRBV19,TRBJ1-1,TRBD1,TGTGCCAGTACCGGGACAGGGGGAGTGAACACTGAAGCTTTCTTT,CASTGTGGVNTEAFF
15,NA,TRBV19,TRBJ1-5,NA,TGTGCCAGTACCCTGGGGACATTAGGCAATCAGCCCCAGCATTTT,CASTLGTLGNQPQHF
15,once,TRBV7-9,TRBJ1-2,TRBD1,TGTGCCAGCAGCGCCGGGACAGGGCCAACGGACGGCTACACCTTC,CASSAGTGPTDGYTF
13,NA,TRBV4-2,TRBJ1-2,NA,TGTGCCAGCAGCCAGGAGGGCCCTTATGGCTACACCTTC,CASSQEGPYGYTF
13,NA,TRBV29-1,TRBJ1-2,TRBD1,TGCAGCGTTGAAGAGTCAGGGGGCTTTGGCTACACCTTC,CSVEESGGFGYTF
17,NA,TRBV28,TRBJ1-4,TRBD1,TGTGCCAGCAGTTTTCTTACAGGGGGCTCAACTAATGAAAAACTGTTTTTT,CASSFLTGGSTNEKLFF
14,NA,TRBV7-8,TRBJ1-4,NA,TGTGCCAGCAGCTTAGGGGCAGGGCCTGAAAAACTGTTTTTT,CASSLGAGPEKLFF